A selection of T cell receptor beta chains follows, all from one sample in a study of long-term antiretroviral therapy in people with HIV. The assay was immunoSEQ multiplex PCR, and TCRdb's table has in-frame clones only and misses some. The sample yields about 30,000 clones, 75% to 90% seen once. Material: unsorted PBMCs, obtained 0.3 years after starting antiretroviral therapy. These receptors were obtained from a man in his forties or fifties with HIV. CDR3s include the opening cysteine and the closing phenylalanine or tryptophan. Fields, in order: J gene, D gene, clone size, V gene, CDR3 DNA, CDR3 protein. A D gene is named only where the DNA matches it firmly. Size is stated for part of the rows, as once, few or many counts, or as a class when the clone is expanded.

j_call: TRBJ2-2
d_call: .
clone_size: .
v_call: TRBV6-5
cdr3_nt: TGTGCCAGCAGTTTCGGGACTGGTTACAGGGGGGAGCTGTTTTTT
cdr3_aa: CASSFGTGYRGELFF

j_call: TRBJ2-2
d_call: .
clone_size: .
v_call: TRBV19
cdr3_nt: TGTGCCAGTTACGGACTTACGAACACCGGGGAGCTGTTTTTT
cdr3_aa: CASYGLTNTGELFF

j_call: TRBJ2-6
d_call: .
clone_size: .
v_call: TRBV5-1
cdr3_nt: TGCGCCAGCAGCCACCGGCCCTCTGGGGCCAACGTCCTGACTTTC
cdr3_aa: CASSHRPSGANVLTF

j_call: TRBJ2-5
d_call: .
clone_size: once
v_call: TRBV25-1
cdr3_nt: TGTGCCAGCAGTGAATTTGGGGAGACCCAGTACTTC
cdr3_aa: CASSEFGETQYF

j_call: TRBJ1-2
d_call: .
clone_size: .
v_call: TRBV13
cdr3_nt: TGTGCCAGCAGCTTGGGACAAACGACCTTCTATGGCTACACCTTC
cdr3_aa: CASSLGQTTFYGYTF

j_call: TRBJ2-7
d_call: TRBD1
clone_size: .
v_call: TRBV20-1
cdr3_nt: TGCAGTGCTGAAGACAGGGGCGAGCAGTACTTC
cdr3_aa: CSAEDRGEQYF

j_call: TRBJ1-2
d_call: .
clone_size: .
v_call: TRBV5-1
cdr3_nt: TGCGCCAGCAGCCCCGACGGACATGGCTACACCTTC
cdr3_aa: CASSPDGHGYTF

j_call: TRBJ2-7
d_call: TRBD1
clone_size: medium-sized
v_call: TRBV27
cdr3_nt: TGTGCCAGCAGAACAGGGGACCACGAGCAGTACTTC
cdr3_aa: CASRTGDHEQYF

j_call: TRBJ2-1
d_call: .
clone_size: .
v_call: TRBV29-1
cdr3_nt: TGCAGCGCCACTGCACAGGGATCCTCGCGAAGCTCCTACAATGAGCAGTTCTTC
cdr3_aa: CSATAQGSSRSSYNEQFF

j_call: TRBJ2-7
d_call: .
clone_size: .
v_call: TRBV5-1
cdr3_nt: TGCGCCAGCAGCTCGGACAACTCCTACGAGCAGTACTTC
cdr3_aa: CASSSDNSYEQYF

j_call: TRBJ2-1
d_call: TRBD2
clone_size: .
v_call: TRBV5-1
cdr3_nt: TGCGCCAGCAGCTCGGGGATCGGGACTAGCGGGAGGAATGAGCAGTTCTTC
cdr3_aa: CASSSGIGTSGRNEQFF

j_call: TRBJ2-5
d_call: .
clone_size: few
v_call: TRBV15
cdr3_nt: TGTGCCACCAGCAGTTGGAACGGACAAGAGACCCAGTACTTC
cdr3_aa: CATSSWNGQETQYF

j_call: TRBJ2-3
d_call: .
clone_size: .
v_call: TRBV11-3
cdr3_nt: TGTGCCAGCAGCCTAGATGGGGGCGGTGATACAGATACGCAGTATTTT
cdr3_aa: CASSLDGGGDTDTQYF

j_call: TRBJ2-1
d_call: TRBD2
clone_size: .
v_call: TRBV9
cdr3_nt: TGTGCCAGCAACGGACTAGCGGGTGACTACAATGAGCAGTTCTTC
cdr3_aa: CASNGLAGDYNEQFF

j_call: TRBJ2-5
d_call: .
clone_size: .
v_call: TRBV15
cdr3_nt: TGTGCCACCAGCAGACAGGGGGGAGAGACCCAGTACTTC
cdr3_aa: CATSRQGGETQYF

j_call: TRBJ1-2
d_call: .
clone_size: .
v_call: TRBV19
cdr3_nt: TGTGCCAGTAGAAGGGACCAGGGTGGCTACACCTTC
cdr3_aa: CASRRDQGGYTF

j_call: TRBJ2-3
d_call: .
clone_size: .
v_call: TRBV19
cdr3_nt: TGTGCCAGTAGTATCGGGAGCCGAGATACGCAGTATTTT
cdr3_aa: CASSIGSRDTQYF

j_call: TRBJ1-6
d_call: .
clone_size: .
v_call: TRBV25-1
cdr3_nt: TGTGCCAGCAGTGACTTCCGGGGTAATTCACCCCTCCACTTT
cdr3_aa: CASSDFRGNSPLHF

j_call: TRBJ1-6
d_call: .
clone_size: .
v_call: TRBV6-1
cdr3_nt: TGTGCCACTACCCGGGGAGGGATAAATTCACCCCTCCACTTT
cdr3_aa: CATTRGGINSPLHF

j_call: TRBJ2-3
d_call: .
clone_size: .
v_call: TRBV29-1
cdr3_nt: TGCAGCGTTGGGGGCGCGGACCGGACAGATACGCAGTATTTT
cdr3_aa: CSVGGADRTDTQYF

j_call: TRBJ2-3
d_call: .
clone_size: .
v_call: TRBV28
cdr3_nt: TGTGCCACCTTCGGCGGCAGCACAGATACGCAGTATTTT
cdr3_aa: CATFGGSTDTQYF

j_call: TRBJ1-4
d_call: .
clone_size: .
v_call: TRBV15
cdr3_nt: TGTGCCACCAGCAGAGATTTGGGTTCAACTAATGAAAAACTGTTTTTT
cdr3_aa: CATSRDLGSTNEKLFF

j_call: TRBJ2-3
d_call: TRBD2
clone_size: .
v_call: TRBV9
cdr3_nt: TGTGCCAGCAGCGTCCGGGACTACACAGATACGCAGTATTTT
cdr3_aa: CASSVRDYTDTQYF

j_call: TRBJ2-1
d_call: TRBD2
clone_size: once
v_call: TRBV2
cdr3_nt: TGTGCCACACTAGCGGGGGGCTTCGGTGAGCAGTTCTTC
cdr3_aa: CATLAGGFGEQFF

j_call: TRBJ2-7
d_call: TRBD2
clone_size: few
v_call: TRBV6-1
cdr3_nt: TGTGCCAGCCGGGCCGGGACTAGCGGTTCCTACGAGCAGTACTTC
cdr3_aa: CASRAGTSGSYEQYF

j_call: TRBJ2-2
d_call: TRBD1
clone_size: .
v_call: TRBV11-3
cdr3_nt: TGTGCCAGCAGCCACAGGGGGCTAGTCACCGGGGAGCTGTTTTTT
cdr3_aa: CASSHRGLVTGELFF

j_call: TRBJ1-4
d_call: .
clone_size: few
v_call: TRBV2
cdr3_nt: TGTGCCAGCAGAGAAGGGGCGACTAATGAAAAACTGTTTTTT
cdr3_aa: CASREGATNEKLFF

j_call: TRBJ1-1
d_call: TRBD1
clone_size: .
v_call: TRBV4-3
cdr3_nt: TGCGCCAGCAGCCAGGGGACAGGGGGCTATTCTAGGGCTTTCTTT
cdr3_aa: CASSQGTGGYSRAFF

j_call: TRBJ1-1
d_call: .
clone_size: .
v_call: TRBV9
cdr3_nt: TGTGCCAGCAGCGTAGCACTGGCGAACACTGAAGCTTTCTTT
cdr3_aa: CASSVALANTEAFF

j_call: TRBJ1-2
d_call: .
clone_size: .
v_call: TRBV28
cdr3_nt: TGTGCCAGCAACGTAGGACCCGCGGACTATGGCTACACCTTC
cdr3_aa: CASNVGPADYGYTF

j_call: TRBJ2-1
d_call: .
clone_size: .
v_call: TRBV6-5
cdr3_nt: TGTGCCAGCAGTTACACGGAGTTGACCTACAATGAGCAGTTCTTC
cdr3_aa: CASSYTELTYNEQFF

j_call: TRBJ2-1
d_call: TRBD2
clone_size: .
v_call: TRBV6-5
cdr3_nt: TGTGCCAGCAGTTCGACTAGCGGGGGAGCTTACAATGAGCAGTTCTTC
cdr3_aa: CASSSTSGGAYNEQFF

j_call: TRBJ2-7
d_call: .
clone_size: .
v_call: TRBV11-2
cdr3_nt: TGTGCCAGCAGCTTAGAATGGGGGGCGGAAAACGAGCAGTACTTC
cdr3_aa: CASSLEWGAENEQYF

j_call: TRBJ2-2
d_call: .
clone_size: .
v_call: TRBV2
cdr3_nt: TGTGCCAGCAAACTGAACACCGGGGAGCTGTTTTTT
cdr3_aa: CASKLNTGELFF

j_call: TRBJ1-1
d_call: TRBD1
clone_size: .
v_call: TRBV6-5
cdr3_nt: TGTGCCAGCAGTTACGGGACAGGGGTGGAGGCTTTCTTT
cdr3_aa: CASSYGTGVEAFF

j_call: TRBJ2-3
d_call: .
clone_size: .
v_call: TRBV5-1
cdr3_nt: TGCGCCAGCAGCTTATTTGACAGAAGCACAGATACGCAGTATTTT
cdr3_aa: CASSLFDRSTDTQYF

j_call: TRBJ1-1
d_call: .
clone_size: .
v_call: TRBV29-1
cdr3_nt: TGCAGCGCGGATGAGGGGGGCACTGAAGCTTTCTTT
cdr3_aa: CSADEGGTEAFF

j_call: TRBJ2-7
d_call: TRBD1
clone_size: .
v_call: TRBV27
cdr3_nt: TGTGCCAGCAGTTCGGACAGGGGCCGGACTTACGAGCAGTACTTC
cdr3_aa: CASSSDRGRTYEQYF

j_call: TRBJ2-1
d_call: TRBD2
clone_size: .
v_call: TRBV13
cdr3_nt: TGTGCCAGCAGCCCCGGACTAGCGGGAAGTAATGAGCAGTTCTTC
cdr3_aa: CASSPGLAGSNEQFF

j_call: TRBJ2-5
d_call: TRBD2
clone_size: .
v_call: TRBV19
cdr3_nt: TGTGCCAGTCTAGCGGGAGAGACCCAGTACTTC
cdr3_aa: CASLAGETQYF

j_call: TRBJ2-7
d_call: .
clone_size: few
v_call: TRBV13
cdr3_nt: TGTGCCAGCAGCTTAGGGACCACCGGCGAGCAGTACTTC
cdr3_aa: CASSLGTTGEQYF

j_call: TRBJ2-5
d_call: .
clone_size: .
v_call: TRBV7-9
cdr3_nt: TGTGCCAGCAGCTCAGGGTACCAAGAGACCCAGTACTTC
cdr3_aa: CASSSGYQETQYF